Below are 10 T cell receptor beta chains sequenced from a single sample in a study of shared clonotypes between healthy human individuals. Produced via immunoSEQ multiplex PCR; TCRdb's table is partial and in-frame only. The data hold around 1.1 million clones, with approximately 80% observed a single time. The sequenced sample was memory CD4+ T cells from PBMCs. Noted subset: CD45RA-negative fraction. Receptor source: a young man in good health. Some clones in this sample may be carry-over from other donors' samples.

This clone was observed a single time. This CDR3 fails to terminate in the conserved phenylalanine or tryptophan, so it likely reflects a read error. This CDR3 is CASSRGMVNTEAFS. The CDR3 region has the DNA TGCGCCAGCTCCAGAGGGATGGTGAACACTGAAGCTTTCTCT. The genes are TRBV5-1 and TRBJ1-1; D is ambiguous. Trimming cost V 7 bases and J 0 bases, with 13 bases left between them. The CDR3 is made up of 14 amino acids. From germline, CDR1 is SGHRS and CDR2 YFSETQ.

V usage is TRBV7-8 and J usage is TRBJ2-1; a weak D match, TRBD2 (5 bases). CDR3 length: 15 amino acids. V dropped 4 bases and J dropped 0 bases, with 10 bases sitting between them. Germline V gives CDR1 SGHVS, CDR2 FQNEAQ. This CDR3 is CASSYRTGSYNEQFF. DNA of the CDR3: TGTGCCAGCAGCTACCGGACTGGCTCCTACAATGAGCAGTTCTTC.

The rearrangement uses TRBV28 and TRBJ2-1; the D gene is possibly TRBD2 (6 bases). CDR3 length: 18 amino acids. The V gene's germline CDR1 is MDHEN and CDR2 SYDVKM. Trimming shortened V by 3 bases and J by 0 bases, and 18 bases separated the two germline ends. The CDR3 DNA reads TGTGCCAGCAGTTTTCCCTCAACTAGCCTGAGCTCCTACAATGAGCAGTTCTTC. Amino acid sequence: CASSFPSTSLSSYNEQFF.

The rearrangement joins TRBV7-2 to TRBJ2-1, with D possibly TRBD1 on 8 matching bases. The CDR3 consists of 14 residues. Germline assignment: CDR1 SGHTA and CDR2 FQGNSA. The V gene lost 4 bases and the J gene lost 5 bases, with 12 bases spanning the gap. This CDR3 reads CASSWTGTNNEQFF. For the CDR3, the DNA is TGTGCCAGCAGCTGGACAGGGACTAACAATGAGCAGTTCTTC.

V gene TRBV29-1 combines with J gene TRBJ2-1; D may correspond to TRBD1 or TRBD2 (5 bases each). The CDR3 covers 14 residues. V dropped 4 bases and J dropped 0 bases, with 10 bases sitting between them. The germline gives CDR1 SQVTM, CDR2 ANQGSEA. This chain's CDR3 is CSVVRGDSYNEQFF. The CDR3 bases are TGCAGCGTTGTTAGAGGGGACTCCTACAATGAGCAGTTCTTC.

The chain carries TRBV6-1 and TRBJ1-2; tentative D call: TRBD1 (6 bases). The germline V and J ends were trimmed by 6 bases and 0 bases, with 8 bases remaining between them. Germline values: CDR1 MNHNS, CDR2 SASEGT. The CDR3 loop spans 13 amino acids. CDR3 bases: TGTGCCAGCAGGGGGGCGGCTAACTATGGCTACACCTTC. This codes for CASRGAANYGYTF.

Worth noting for this clone: This may be a read error: a much more frequent sequence differs by one nucleotide. The rearrangement joins TRBV2 to TRBJ2-5; the match to TRBD1 covers 7 bases. Losses at the gene ends were 6 bases for V and 3 bases for J; bases not matched to a gene: 4. The CDR3 is 13 residues long. The V gene's germline CDR1 is SNHLY and CDR2 FYNNEI. For the CDR3, the DNA is TGTGCCAGCAGCTTTACAGGGGAAGAGACCCAGTACTTC. Encoded protein: CASSFTGEETQYF.

The chain recombines TRBV28 with TRBJ2-7, with D tentatively TRBD1 or TRBD2 (5 bases each). From germline, CDR1 is MDHEN and CDR2 SYDVKM. V lost 7 bases and J 6 bases, leaving 19 bases between the germline ends. CDR3 size: 14 residues. The CDR3 DNA is TGTGCCAGCACCCCCCAGTGGGGGAACGCCGAGCAGTACTTC. This translates into CASTPQWGNAEQYF.

In its sample, this clone was seen once. One end of the junction fails to match germline, which may point to a read error. The J gene is TRBJ1-2, the V gene TRBV6-1, with TRBD1 matching over 7 bases. Germline-derived CDR1 and CDR2 are MNHNS and SASEGT. The CDR3 consists of 14 residues. For the CDR3, the DNA is TGTGCCAGCAGTAAAGGGACAGCTAACGATGGCTACACCTTC. This encodes CASSKGTANDGYTF.

This rearrangement joins TRBV6-1 to TRBJ2-6; no clear D gene. The V end was cut by 6 bases, the J end by 4 bases, with 10 bases between. The CDR3 has 14 amino acids. Germline CDR1 MNHNS, CDR2 SASEGT. CDR3 in amino acids: CASSPPLGANVLTF. DNA for the CDR3: TGTGCCAGCAGCCCGCCCTTGGGGGCCAACGTCCTGACTTTC.